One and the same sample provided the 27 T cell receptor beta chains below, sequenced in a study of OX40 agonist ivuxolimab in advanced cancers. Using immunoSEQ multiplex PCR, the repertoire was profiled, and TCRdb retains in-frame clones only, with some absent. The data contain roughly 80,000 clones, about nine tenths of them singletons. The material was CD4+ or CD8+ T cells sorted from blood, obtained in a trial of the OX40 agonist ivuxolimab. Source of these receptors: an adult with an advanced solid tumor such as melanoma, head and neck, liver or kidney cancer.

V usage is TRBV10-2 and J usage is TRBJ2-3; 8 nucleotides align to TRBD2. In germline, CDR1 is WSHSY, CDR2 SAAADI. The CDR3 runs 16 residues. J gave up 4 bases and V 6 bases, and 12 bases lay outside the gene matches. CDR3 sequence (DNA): TGCGCCAGCAGCCAACAGGCTAGCGGGTTGTCAGATACGCAGTATTTT. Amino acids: CASSQQASGLSDTQYF.

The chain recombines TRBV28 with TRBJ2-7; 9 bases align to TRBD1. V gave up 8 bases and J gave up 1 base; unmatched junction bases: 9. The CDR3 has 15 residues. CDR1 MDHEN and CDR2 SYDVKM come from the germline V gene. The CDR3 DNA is TGTGCCAGCGGACCCGGGACAGGGTCTTCCTACGAGCAGTACTTC. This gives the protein CASGPGTGSSYEQYF.

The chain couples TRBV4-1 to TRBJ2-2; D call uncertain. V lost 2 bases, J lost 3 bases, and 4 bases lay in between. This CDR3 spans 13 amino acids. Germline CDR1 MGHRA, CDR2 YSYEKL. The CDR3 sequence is CASSQLYTGELFF. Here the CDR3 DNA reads TGCGCCAGCAGCCAATTGTACACCGGGGAGCTGTTTTTT.

CDR3 amino acids: CASSFSQRSDYTF. DNA of the CDR3: TGTGCCAGCAGCTTTTCACAAAGGAGTGACTACACCTTC. The chain recombines TRBV7-8 with TRBJ1-2, with unresolved D. The CDR3 covers 13 residues. Trimming stripped 3 bases from V and 10 bases from J, with 15 bases between. CDR1 and CDR2 from the germline V gene are SGHVS and FQNEAQ.

CDR3 nucleotides: TGTGCCAGCAGCTTAGAGCGGACTAGAAACACCGGGGAGCTGTTTTTT. It yields the protein CASSLERTRNTGELFF. The V call is TRBV7-8, the J call TRBJ2-2, with 7 nucleotides matching TRBD2. CDR3 length: 16 residues. Germline V gene sequence: CDR1 SGHVS, CDR2 FQNEAQ. The V gene end was trimmed by 1 base and the J gene end by 2 bases; junction bases not matched to a gene: 4.

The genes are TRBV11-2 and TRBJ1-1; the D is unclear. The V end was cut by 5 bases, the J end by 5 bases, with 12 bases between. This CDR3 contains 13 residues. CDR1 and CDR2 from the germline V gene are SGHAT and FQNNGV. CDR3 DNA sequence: TGTGCCAGCAGCAAGCAAAGGGAAACTGAAGCTTTCTTT. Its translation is CASSKQRETEAFF.

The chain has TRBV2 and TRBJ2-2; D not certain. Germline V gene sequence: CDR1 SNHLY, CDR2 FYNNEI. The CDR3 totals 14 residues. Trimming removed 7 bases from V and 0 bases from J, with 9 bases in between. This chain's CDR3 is CASMRSPNTGELFF. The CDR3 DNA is TGTGCCAGCATGAGAAGCCCGAACACCGGGGAGCTGTTTTTT.

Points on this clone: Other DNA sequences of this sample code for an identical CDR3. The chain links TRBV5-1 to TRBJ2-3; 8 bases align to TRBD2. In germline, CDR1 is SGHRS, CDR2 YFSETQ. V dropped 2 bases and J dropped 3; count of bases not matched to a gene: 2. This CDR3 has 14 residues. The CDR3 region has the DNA TGCGCCAGCAGCTTAGCGGGAGCTACAGATACGCAGTATTTT. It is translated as CASSLAGATDTQYF.

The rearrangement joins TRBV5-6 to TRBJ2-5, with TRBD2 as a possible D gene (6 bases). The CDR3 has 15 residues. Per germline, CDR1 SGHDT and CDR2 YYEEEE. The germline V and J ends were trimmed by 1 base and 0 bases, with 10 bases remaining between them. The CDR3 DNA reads TGTGCCAGCAGCTTGACCGGGGACTACCAAGAGACCCAGTACTTC. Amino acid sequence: CASSLTGDYQETQYF. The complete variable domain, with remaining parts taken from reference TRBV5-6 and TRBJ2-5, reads DAGVTQSPTHLIKTRGQQVTLRCSPKSGHDTVSWYQQALGQGPQFIFQYYEEEERQRGNFPDRFSGHQFPNYSSELNVNALLLGDSALYLCASSLTGDYQETQYFGPGTRLLVL.

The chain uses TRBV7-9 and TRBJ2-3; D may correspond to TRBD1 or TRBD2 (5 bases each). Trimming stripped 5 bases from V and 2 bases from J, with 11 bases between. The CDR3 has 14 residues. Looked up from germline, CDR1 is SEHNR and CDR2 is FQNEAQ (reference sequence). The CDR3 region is CASSLGVVTDTQYF. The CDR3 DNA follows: TGTGCCAGCAGCCTGGGGGTAGTCACAGATACGCAGTATTTT.

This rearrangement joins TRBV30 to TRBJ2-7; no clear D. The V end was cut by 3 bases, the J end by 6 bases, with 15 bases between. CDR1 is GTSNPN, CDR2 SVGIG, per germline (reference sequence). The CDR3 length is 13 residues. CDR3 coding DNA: TGTGCCTGGAGCCTAGAGCGTCTTTTCGAGCAGTACTTC. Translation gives CAWSLERLFEQYF.

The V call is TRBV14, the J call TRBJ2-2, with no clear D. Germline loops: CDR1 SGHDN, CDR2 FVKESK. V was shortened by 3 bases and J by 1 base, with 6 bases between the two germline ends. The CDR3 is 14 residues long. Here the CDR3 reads CASSQSRNTGELFF. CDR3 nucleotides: TGTGCCAGCAGCCAGTCCAGGAACACCGGGGAGCTGTTTTTT. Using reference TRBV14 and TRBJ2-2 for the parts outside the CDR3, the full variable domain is EAGVTQFPSHSVIEKGQTVTLRCDPISGHDNLYWYRRVMGKEIKFLLHFVKESKQDESGMPNNRFLAERTGGTYSTLKVQPAELEDSGVYFCASSQSRNTGELFFGEGSRLTVL.

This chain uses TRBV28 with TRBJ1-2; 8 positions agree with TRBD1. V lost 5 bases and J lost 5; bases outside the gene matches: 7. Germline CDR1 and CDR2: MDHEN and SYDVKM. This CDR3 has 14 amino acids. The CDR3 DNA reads TGTGCCAGCAGTCCCTCCCGGACAGGGTATGGCTACACCTTC. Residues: CASSPSRTGYGYTF.

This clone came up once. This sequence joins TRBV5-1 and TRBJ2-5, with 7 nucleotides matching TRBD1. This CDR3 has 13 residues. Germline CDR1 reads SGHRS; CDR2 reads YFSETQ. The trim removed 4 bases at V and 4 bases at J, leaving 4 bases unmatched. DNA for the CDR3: TGCGCCAGCAGCATCGGGACAGTAGAGACCCAGTACTTC. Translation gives CASSIGTVETQYF. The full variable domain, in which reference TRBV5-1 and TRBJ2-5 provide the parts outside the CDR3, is KAGVTQTPRYLIKTRGQQVTLSCSPISGHRSVSWYQQTPGQGLQFLFEYFSETQRNKGNFPGRFSGRQFSNSRSEMNVSTLELGDSALYLCASSIGTVETQYFGPGTRLLVL.

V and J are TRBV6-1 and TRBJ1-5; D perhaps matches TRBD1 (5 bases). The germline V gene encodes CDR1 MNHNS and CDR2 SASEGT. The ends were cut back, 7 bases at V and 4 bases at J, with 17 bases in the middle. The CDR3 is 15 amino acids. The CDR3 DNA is TGTGCCAGCATCTCTATCGGGACGGTTAATCAGCCCCAGCATTTT. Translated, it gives CASISIGTVNQPQHF.

The CDR3 here is CASSRQVRERDKNIQYF. The CDR3 DNA is TGTGCCAGCTCCCGACAGGTTCGTGAAAGGGATAAAAACATTCAGTACTTC. The chain links TRBV5-4 to TRBJ2-4, with D possibly TRBD1 on 6 matching bases. The CDR3 totals 17 residues. Trimming left V 7 bases short and J 4 bases short, with 24 bases between. The V gene's germline CDR1 is SGHNT and CDR2 YYREEE (reference sequence).

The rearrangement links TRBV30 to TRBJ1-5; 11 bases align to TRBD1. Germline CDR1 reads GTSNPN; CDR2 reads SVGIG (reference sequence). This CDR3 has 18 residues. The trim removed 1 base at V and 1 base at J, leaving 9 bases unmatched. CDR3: CAWSGTDRGRVSNQPQHF. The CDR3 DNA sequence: TGTGCCTGGAGTGGGACGGACAGGGGGCGCGTAAGCAATCAGCCCCAGCATTTT. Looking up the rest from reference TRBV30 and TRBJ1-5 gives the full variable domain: SQTIHQWPATLVQPVGSPLSLECTVEGTSNPNLYWYRQAAGRGLQLLFYSVGIGQISSEVPQNLSASRPQDRQFILSSKKLLLSDSGFYLCAWSGTDRGRVSNQPQHFGDGTRLSIL.

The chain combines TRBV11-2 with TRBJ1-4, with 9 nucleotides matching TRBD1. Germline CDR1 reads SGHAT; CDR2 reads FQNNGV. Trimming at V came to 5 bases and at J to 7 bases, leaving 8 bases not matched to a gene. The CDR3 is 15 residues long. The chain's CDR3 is CASSGGDRATEKLFF. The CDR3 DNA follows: TGTGCCAGCAGCGGCGGGGACAGGGCAACTGAAAAACTGTTTTTT.

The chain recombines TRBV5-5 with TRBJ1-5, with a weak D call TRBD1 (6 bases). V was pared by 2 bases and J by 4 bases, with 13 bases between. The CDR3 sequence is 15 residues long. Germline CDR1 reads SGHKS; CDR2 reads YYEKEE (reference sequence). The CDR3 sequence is CASSFWHTGNQPQHF. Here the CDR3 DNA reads TGTGCCAGCAGCTTTTGGCATACAGGGAATCAGCCCCAGCATTTT.

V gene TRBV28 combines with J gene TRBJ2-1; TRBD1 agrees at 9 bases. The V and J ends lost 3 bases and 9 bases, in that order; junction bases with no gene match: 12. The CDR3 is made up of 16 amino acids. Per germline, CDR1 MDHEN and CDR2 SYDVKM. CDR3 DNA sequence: TGTGCCAGCAGTTTCCCGGGGACAGGGAAGAGGAGTGAGCAGTTCTTC. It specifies CASSFPGTGKRSEQFF.

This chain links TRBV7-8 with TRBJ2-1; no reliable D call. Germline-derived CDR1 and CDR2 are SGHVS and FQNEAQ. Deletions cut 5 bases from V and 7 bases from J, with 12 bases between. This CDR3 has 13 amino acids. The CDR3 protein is CASSVRLRNEQFF. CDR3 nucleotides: TGTGCCAGCAGCGTTCGTCTACGGAATGAGCAGTTCTTC.

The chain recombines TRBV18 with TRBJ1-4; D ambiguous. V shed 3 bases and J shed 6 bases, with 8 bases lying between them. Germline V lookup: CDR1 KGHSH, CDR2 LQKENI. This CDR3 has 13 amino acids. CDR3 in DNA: TGTGCCAGCTCACCGAACAGTTATGAAAAACTGTTTTTT. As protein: CASSPNSYEKLFF.

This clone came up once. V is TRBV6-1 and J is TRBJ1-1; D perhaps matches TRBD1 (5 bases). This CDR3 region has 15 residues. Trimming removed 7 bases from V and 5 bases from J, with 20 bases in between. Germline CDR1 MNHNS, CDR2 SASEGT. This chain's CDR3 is CASNTKRDLGTEAFF. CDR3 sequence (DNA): TGTGCCAGCAACACAAAAAGGGACCTGGGGACTGAAGCTTTCTTT.

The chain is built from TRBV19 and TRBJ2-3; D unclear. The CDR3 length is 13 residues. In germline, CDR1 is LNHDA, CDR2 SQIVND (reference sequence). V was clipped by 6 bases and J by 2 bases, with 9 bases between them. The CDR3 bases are TGTGCCAGTAGGGCGGATAACACAGATACGCAGTATTTT. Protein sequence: CASRADNTDTQYF.

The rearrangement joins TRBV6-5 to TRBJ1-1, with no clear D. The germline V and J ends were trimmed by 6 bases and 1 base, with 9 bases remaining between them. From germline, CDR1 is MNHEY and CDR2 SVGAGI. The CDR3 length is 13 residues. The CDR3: CASSPVRNTEAFF. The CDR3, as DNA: TGTGCCAGCAGCCCGGTCAGGAACACTGAAGCTTTCTTT.

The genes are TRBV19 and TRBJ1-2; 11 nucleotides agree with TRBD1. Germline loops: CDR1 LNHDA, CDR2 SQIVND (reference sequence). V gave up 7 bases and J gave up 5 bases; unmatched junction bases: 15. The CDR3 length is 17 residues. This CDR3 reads CASTLGDRGAGRYGYTF. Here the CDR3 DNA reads TGTGCCAGTACCTTGGGGGACAGGGGGGCCGGACGGTATGGCTACACCTTC.

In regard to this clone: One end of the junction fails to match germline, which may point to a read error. CDR3 region: CARRQENTEAFF. CDR3 DNA: TGTGCCCGCAGACAGGAAAACACTGAAGCTTTCTTT. This chain links TRBV6-1 with TRBJ1-1; tentatively, D is TRBD1 (6 bases). This CDR3 has 12 amino acids. Germline V gives CDR1 MNHNS, CDR2 SASEGT.